This entry lists 26 T cell receptor beta chains sequenced from one sample in a study of post-analysis software for immune sequencing data. Study outcomes and limitations: About five TRBV segments, including TRBV5-6, TRBV5-1 and TRBV20-1, were more frequent in patients than controls.

These receptors are not linked to any known antigen. Unique molecular identifiers tagged the TCR beta cDNA libraries. TCRdb re-called the PCR reads with MiXCR, one entry per CDR3 protein. This sample has hundreds of thousands of distinct CDR3 sequences, with roughly 47% found just once. Sequencing was performed on blood. These receptors were taken from a girl aged 5-17 years with multiple sclerosis.

This clonotype was counted a few times. The chain links TRBV12-3 or TRBV12-4 to TRBJ2-5, with 8 bases aligning to TRBD2. This CDR3 is built from 13 residues. The V segment lost 6 bases and the J segment 3 bases; nucleotides outside the gene matches: 3. This CDR3 reads CASRIAGKETQYF. CDR3 DNA: TGTGCCAGCAGGATAGCGGGAAAAGAGACCCAGTACTTC.

This clonotype was seen a few times. The genes are TRBV7-2 and TRBJ2-7, with D possibly being TRBD2 (5 bases). V shed 3 bases and J shed 3 bases, with 9 bases lying between them. Per germline, CDR1 SGHTA and CDR2 FQGNSA. There are 13 residues in the CDR3. The CDR3 DNA sequence: TGTGCCAGCAGCTTCGGCGGGTTCTACGAGCAGTACTTC. As protein: CASSFGGFYEQYF.

The chain carries TRBV7-9 and TRBJ2-1; the match to TRBD1 covers 10 bases. This CDR3 is 15 amino acids long. In germline, CDR1 is SEHNR, CDR2 FQNEAQ (reference sequence). The V gene end was trimmed by 2 bases and the J gene end by 4 bases; junction bases not matched to a gene: 2. This CDR3 reads CASSLSDRGYNEQFF. CDR3 nucleotides: TGTGCCAGCAGCTTATCGGACAGGGGGTACAATGAGCAGTTCTTC.

This clonotype has only a few counts. One end of the junction varies from germline; a read error may be responsible. The chain employs TRBV24-1 and TRBJ1-2; D unresolved. Germline V CDR1 and CDR2: KGHDR, SFDVKD. This CDR3 has 12 amino acids. The CDR3 DNA is TGTGCCACTAGTGATCCCGGCTATGGCTACACCTTC. Protein product: CATSDPGYGYTF.

The rearrangement links TRBV11-2 to TRBJ2-6; D gene unclear. The ends were cut back, 5 bases at V and 6 bases at J, with 11 bases in the middle. The germline CDR1 and CDR2 sequences are SGHAT and FQNNGV. The length of the CDR3 is 14 residues. The CDR3 DNA is TGTGCCAGCAGCAGGGATCCGCTGGCCAACGTCCTGACTTTC. Translated, it gives CASSRDPLANVLTF.

This clonotype was detected only a few times. V and J are TRBV5-1 and TRBJ2-7; TRBD2 agrees at 7 bases. J was trimmed by 4 bases and V by 0 bases; bases with no gene match: 4. This CDR3 spans 14 amino acids. Germline lookup yields CDR1 SGHRS and CDR2 YFSETQ. The CDR3 reads CASSLEGREYEQYF. CDR3 coding DNA: TGCGCCAGCAGCTTGGAGGGGAGGGAATACGAGCAGTACTTC.

This clonotype occurred many times. This sequence joins TRBV7-9 and TRBJ2-1; 8 bases fit TRBD2. The CDR3 is 15 residues long. Per germline, CDR1 SEHNR and CDR2 FQNEAQ (reference sequence). With 3 bases clipped from V and 6 bases from J, the junction kept 7 bases outside the gene matches. The CDR3 DNA reads TGTGCCAGCAGCTTGGGAACGGGAGGGGGCAATGAGCAGTTCTTC. Protein: CASSLGTGGGNEQFF.

With regard to this clonotype: One junction end disagrees with the germline gene, perhaps due to a read error. V is TRBV18 and J is TRBJ2-4; the D gene is possibly TRBD1 (6 bases). Judging by the DNA end, TRBJ2-5 fits better; the J call may be wrong. CDR1 and CDR2 from the germline V gene are KGHSH and LQKENI. This CDR3 has 15 residues. The DNA of the CDR3 is TGTGCCAGCTCACCAGGTTTGACAGGTCAAGGGACCCAGTACTTC. Translation: CASSPGLTGQGTQYF.

The V call is TRBV7-8, the J call TRBJ2-1; 8 nucleotides line up with TRBD2. V was clipped by 1 base and J by 15 bases; unmatched bases: 8. CDR1 and CDR2 (germline): SGHVS, FQNEAQ. This CDR3 has 13 amino acids. The CDR3 coding sequence is TGTGCCAGCAGCTTAGAAAGGGGACTAGTGGGGTTCTTC. Translation gives CASSLERGLVGFF.

The chain carries TRBV20-1 and TRBJ2-4, with D perhaps TRBD1 or TRBD2 (5 bases each). With the DNA end fitting TRBJ2-7 better, the J assignment may be wrong. Germline values: CDR1 DFQATT, CDR2 SNEGSKA (reference sequence). This CDR3 contains 13 residues. The CDR3 is CSATRDPVYEQYF. CDR3 in DNA: TGCAGTGCTACTCGGGACCCCGTCTACGAGCAGTACTTC.

This clonotype was counted a few times. The chain links TRBV7-9 to TRBJ2-5; D is perhaps TRBD1 or TRBD2 (6 bases each). Trimming shortened V by 3 bases and J by 4 bases, and 12 bases separated the two germline ends. The CDR3 runs to 14 residues. CDR1 is SEHNR and CDR2 is FQNEAQ in the germline V gene (reference sequence). The CDR3 loop is CASSFSRGGETQYF. Here the CDR3 DNA reads TGTGCCAGCAGCTTCTCCAGGGGAGGAGAGACCCAGTACTTC. The full variable domain, rest sourced from reference TRBV7-9 and TRBJ2-5, is DTGVSQNPRHKITKRGQNVTFRCDPISEHNRLYWYRQTLGQGPEFLTYFQNEAQLEKSRLLSDRFSAERPKGSFSTLEIQRTEQGDSAMYLCASSFSRGGETQYFGPGTRLLVL.

V and J are TRBV5-5 and TRBJ2-4; the D gene is possibly TRBD1 (6 bases). Trimming removed 3 bases at V and 0 bases at J, with 13 bases between. The CDR3 extends over 16 amino acids. Germline-derived CDR1 and CDR2 are SGHKS and YYEKEE (reference sequence). The CDR3 region has the DNA TGTGCCAGCAGCTCGGGACACTCGGGAGCCAAAAACATTCAGTACTTC. Amino acids: CASSSGHSGAKNIQYF.

The CDR3 bases are TGTGCCAGCAGCTTGGTCCGGGGGGGCACTGAAGCTTTCTTT. Protein product: CASSLVRGGTEAFF. V gene TRBV5-8 combines with J gene TRBJ1-1; a weak D match, TRBD1 (5 bases). Trimming shortened V by 0 bases and J by 4 bases, and 10 bases separated the two germline ends. The germline CDR1 and CDR2 sequences are SGHTS and YDEGEE. The CDR3 runs 14 residues.

The chain is built from TRBV3-1 and TRBJ1-2; no firm D call. CDR1 LGHDT and CDR2 YNNKEL come from the germline V gene (reference sequence). Trimming shortened V by 1 base and J by 6 bases, and 9 bases separated the two germline ends. This CDR3 has 13 residues. CDR3 DNA: TGTGCCAGCAGCCAAGTTCCAAAGGATGGCTACACCTTC. As protein: CASSQVPKDGYTF.

There are a few counts of this clonotype. The chain uses TRBV24-1 and TRBJ1-1; D possibly corresponds to TRBD1 (5 bases). Germline loops: CDR1 KGHDR, CDR2 SFDVKD. The CDR3 length is 15 residues. With 2 bases removed from V and 4 bases from J, the gap between germline ends came to 13 bases. CDR3 DNA sequence: TGTGCCACCAGTGATTCCTCAGGGAGGGGCACTGAAGCTTTCTTT. Protein: CATSDSSGRGTEAFF.

This clonotype appeared a few times. The chain recombines TRBV27 with TRBJ2-7; D possibly corresponds to TRBD2 (5 bases). CDR1 and CDR2 from the germline V gene are MNHEY and SMNVEV (reference sequence). The ends were cut back, 2 bases at V and 2 bases at J, with 10 bases in the middle. The CDR3 length is 14 residues. The CDR3 nucleotides read TGTGCCAGCAGTTTACTGGGAGAAACCTACGAGCAGTACTTC. Residues: CASSLLGETYEQYF.

This clonotype was detected only a few times. The CDR3 loop reads CAISSDGNTEAFF. The CDR3 coding sequence is TGTGCCATCAGTTCGGACGGGAACACTGAAGCTTTCTTT. V gene TRBV10-3 combines with J gene TRBJ1-1; D remains unclear. V lost 5 bases, J lost 1 base, and 8 bases lay in between. Germline V CDR1 and CDR2: ENHRY, SYGVKD. The CDR3 is made up of 13 amino acids.

This clonotype has a handful of counts. V usage is TRBV20-1 and J usage is TRBJ1-6; D not certain. CDR1 DFQATT and CDR2 SNEGSKA come from the germline V gene (reference sequence). V dropped 3 bases and J dropped 3 bases, with 12 bases sitting between them. CDR3 length: 15 residues. CDR3 loop: CSASRGALYNSPLHF. In nucleotides, the CDR3 is TGCAGTGCTAGCCGCGGAGCCCTCTATAATTCACCCCTCCACTTT.

V is TRBV12-3 or TRBV12-4 and J is TRBJ1-5, with D possibly matching TRBD1 (5 bases). Trimming left V 3 bases short and J 7 bases short, with 13 bases between. The CDR3 loop spans 14 amino acids. The CDR3 is CASSFSGGSQPQHF. CDR3 DNA sequence: TGTGCCAGCAGTTTTTCTGGGGGTAGCCAGCCCCAGCATTTT.

This clonotype was counted only a few times. V gene TRBV6-6 combines with J gene TRBJ1-2; tentatively, D is TRBD1 (5 bases). Germline V gene data show CDR1 as MNHNY and CDR2 as SVGAGI (reference sequence). The V gene lost 6 bases and the J gene lost 8 bases, with 16 bases spanning the gap. The CDR3 totals 13 residues. The chain's CDR3 is CASSPGTSPGYTF. The CDR3 DNA reads as TGTGCCAGCAGCCCTGGGACTTCCCCAGGCTACACCTTC.

The chain is built from TRBV20-1 and TRBJ2-4, with 12 bases lining up with TRBD2. The CDR3 runs 14 residues. Germline-derived CDR1 and CDR2 are DFQATT and SNEGSKA (reference sequence). The junction had 4 bases not matched to a gene; V was cut back by 4 bases and J by 6 bases. The DNA for the CDR3 is TGCAGTGCTATACCGGGACTAGCGGGAAACATTCAGTACTTC. The encoded protein is CSAIPGLAGNIQYF.

The gene calls are TRBV27 and TRBJ2-7, with 10 bases matching TRBD1. CDR3 size: 14 residues. The ends lost 6 bases at V and 6 bases at J; junction bases unmatched: 8. In germline, CDR1 is MNHEY, CDR2 SMNVEV (reference sequence). This CDR3 reads CASSTGTGVAEQYF. CDR3 nucleotides: TGTGCCAGCAGCACCGGGACAGGGGTTGCCGAGCAGTACTTC.

This clonotype has only a few counts. The genes are TRBV6-4 and TRBJ1-5; D is undetermined. Trimming took off 4 bases at V and 1 base at J, with 20 bases between the two ends. The CDR3 spans 18 residues. CDR1 and CDR2 (germline): MRHNA, SNTAGT. CDR3 loop: CASSAYPTEEGSNQPQHF. As DNA, the CDR3 is TGTGCCAGCAGTGCCTACCCGACCGAGGAAGGCAGCAATCAGCCCCAGCATTTT.

The CDR3 loop is CATSDSTGSAFF. In DNA, the CDR3 is TGTGCCACCAGTGATTCGACAGGTTCAGCTTTCTTT. The rearrangement uses TRBV24-1 and TRBJ1-1, with a possible D match to TRBD1 (6 bases). The CDR3 consists of 12 residues. Looked up from germline, CDR1 is KGHDR and CDR2 is SFDVKD. V was pared by 2 bases and J by 10 bases, with 10 bases between.

V usage is TRBV4-1 and J usage is TRBJ2-4; no firm D call. This CDR3 has 17 residues. The ends were cut back, 0 bases at V and 0 bases at J, with 12 bases in the middle. Germline V gene lookup returns CDR1 MGHRA and CDR2 YSYEKL. CDR3 DNA sequence: TGCGCCAGCAGCCAAGAATCAGAACAGCTAGCCAAAAACATTCAGTACTTC. It encodes CASSQESEQLAKNIQYF.

The sample holds a few counts of this clonotype. The chain is built from TRBV3-1 and TRBJ1-2, with D unclear. This CDR3 region has 14 residues. The ends were cut back, 6 bases at V and 6 bases at J, with 17 bases in the middle. Germline loops: CDR1 LGHDT, CDR2 YNNKEL (reference sequence). The chain's CDR3 is CASSGSSVGDGYTF. The CDR3 coding sequence is TGTGCCAGCAGTGGTTCCTCGGTTGGAGATGGCTACACCTTC.